These 13 T cell receptor beta chains were sequenced from one sample in a study of T cells in Graves' hyperthyroidism and ophthalmopathy. The CDR3 regions of TCR beta were amplified from RNA transcripts. First-round RT-PCR of the TCR CDR3 relied on the HTBI primer set. TCRdb reprocessed the multiplex PCR reads with MiXCR, giving one entry per CDR3 protein. The sample includes about 260,000 distinct CDR3 sequences, roughly 15% seen only once; the top ten take around 30%. The sequenced sample was blood. Source of these receptors: a woman aged 18-35 years with Graves' ophthalmopathy.

Note on this clonotype: One end of the junction fails to match germline, which may point to a read error. The V call is TRBV6-1, the J call TRBJ2-3; a possible D gene is TRBD2 (6 bases). Germline CDR1 and CDR2: MNHNS and SASEGT. This CDR3 is 18 amino acids long. CDR3 bases: TGTGCCGGCAGTGAGCACTTCGGGGGAGCCCTTTCCGCAGATACGCAGTATTTT. Its protein is CAGSEHFGGALSADTQYF.

The sample holds many counts of this clonotype. J is TRBJ2-1 and V is TRBV9; D uncertain. Trimming pared 1 base from V and 3 bases from J, leaving 8 bases between. This CDR3 has 14 residues. Germline assignment: CDR1 SGDLS and CDR2 YYNGEE. The CDR3 bases are TGTGCCAGCAGCGTAAGGGTTGGCTACAATGAGCAGTTCTTC. It specifies CASSVRVGYNEQFF.

A remark on this clonotype: With a much larger clone just one base away, this may be a read error. The chain recombines TRBV27 with TRBJ2-1; the match to TRBD2 covers 11 bases. Germline V gives CDR1 MNHEY, CDR2 SMNVEV (reference sequence). The V and J ends lost 6 bases and 7 bases, in that order; junction bases with no gene match: 5. The CDR3 is 14 amino acids. Here the CDR3 DNA reads TGTGCCAGCAGCCCTTCTAGCGGGAGGAATGAGCAGTTCTTC. It encodes CASSPSSGRNEQFF.

This clonotype was observed at least ten times. V and J are TRBV12-3 or TRBV12-4 and TRBJ2-3; 8 bases are shared with TRBD2. The ends lost 4 bases at V and 5 bases at J; junction bases unmatched: 5. CDR3 length: 14 amino acids. The CDR3 nucleotides read TGTGCCAGCAGTTCGAGCGGGAGACTAGATACGCAGTATTTT. It codes for CASSSSGRLDTQYF.

This clonotype was picked up many times. The CDR3 DNA reads as TGTGCCAGCAGCTTACGGCTAGCGGGAGAGACCGGGGAGCTGTTTTTT. It specifies CASSLRLAGETGELFF. The V and J genes are TRBV7-9 and TRBJ2-2, with TRBD2 identical over 10 bases. Trimming at V came to 2 bases and at J to 5 bases, leaving 5 bases not matched to a gene. The CDR3 has 16 amino acids. CDR1 is SEHNR, CDR2 FQNEAQ, per germline (reference sequence).

The table lists this clonotype with many counts. The CDR3: CASSVGTGTNRYNEQFF. The CDR3 nucleotides read TGTGCCAGCAGCGTCGGGACGGGGACTAATCGTTACAATGAGCAGTTCTTC. The J gene is TRBJ2-1, the V gene TRBV9; 7 nucleotides line up with TRBD2. Germline CDR1 SGDLS, CDR2 YYNGEE. With 2 bases clipped from V and 4 bases from J, the junction kept 12 bases outside the gene matches. The CDR3 covers 17 residues.

In this sample, this clonotype turned up many times. The chain has TRBV11-3 and TRBJ2-5; no clear D gene. V lost 0 bases and J lost 2, with 7 bases in between. The CDR3 sequence is 14 residues long. Germline V gene sequence: CDR1 SGHNT, CDR2 YENEEA. CDR3 loop: CASSLDHPQETQYF. DNA of the CDR3: TGTGCCAGCAGCTTAGATCACCCTCAAGAGACCCAGTACTTC. The full variable domain, in which reference TRBV11-3 and TRBJ2-5 provide the parts outside the CDR3, is EAGVVQSPRYKIIEKKQPVAFWCNPISGHNTLYWYLQNLGQGPELLIRYENEEAVDDSQLPKDRFSAERLKGVDSTLKIQPAELGDSAVYLCASSLDHPQETQYFGPGTRLLVL.

There are many counts of this clonotype. The V and J genes are TRBV5-1 and TRBJ2-7; possibly TRBD1 for D (5 bases). Deletions cut 1 base from V and 4 bases from J, with 18 bases between. Germline CDR1 and CDR2: SGHRS and YFSETQ. This CDR3 contains 16 residues. The CDR3 sequence: CASSLFQSGPLYEQYF. DNA for the CDR3: TGCGCCAGCAGCTTGTTCCAATCAGGGCCCCTGTACGAGCAGTACTTC. The full variable domain, its missing parts supplied by reference TRBV5-1 and TRBJ2-7, is KAGVTQTPRYLIKTRGQQVTLSCSPISGHRSVSWYQQTPGQGLQFLFEYFSETQRNKGNFPGRFSGRQFSNSRSEMNVSTLELGDSALYLCASSLFQSGPLYEQYFGPGTRLTVT.

The sample holds many counts of this clonotype. The chain recombines TRBV3-1 with TRBJ2-1; D is perhaps TRBD1 (6 bases). Trimming took off 1 base at V and 2 bases at J, with 9 bases between the two ends. Germline V gene sequence: CDR1 LGHDT, CDR2 YNNKEL (reference sequence). The CDR3 length is 15 residues. CDR3 sequence reads: CASSQVQGTYNEQFF. CDR3 coding DNA: TGTGCCAGCAGCCAAGTCCAGGGGACCTACAATGAGCAGTTCTTC.

This clonotype has a count of ten or more. V gene TRBV27 combines with J gene TRBJ1-2; TRBD1 agrees at 9 bases. CDR3 length: 13 residues. The V gene end was trimmed by 7 bases and the J gene end by 4 bases; junction bases not matched to a gene: 4. Germline CDR1 is MNHEY and CDR2 is SMNVEV (reference sequence). The CDR3 DNA reads as TGTGCCAGCACCCCGACAGGGGGCTATGGCTACACCTTC. Its protein product is CASTPTGGYGYTF.

This clonotype has at least ten counts. The chain links TRBV4-2 to TRBJ2-1; 14 bases are shared with TRBD2. This CDR3 is built from 16 residues. In germline, CDR1 is LGHNA, CDR2 YNFKEQ. Losses at the gene ends were 4 bases for V and 7 bases for J; bases not matched to a gene: 6. The DNA of the CDR3 is TGTGCCAGCAGCCGGGGACTAGCGGGAGAGGGGAATGAGCAGTTCTTC. It translates to CASSRGLAGEGNEQFF.

With respect to this clonotype: At one boundary the junction diverges from the germline segment, which might be a read error. V and J are TRBV5-5 and TRBJ1-2, with D possibly TRBD1 on 5 matching bases. Germline CDR1 is SGHKS and CDR2 is YYEKEE (reference sequence). The CDR3 length is 15 residues. DNA of the CDR3: TGTGCCAGCAGCTTTACCCTGGAGGGGAGCTATGGCTGCACCTTC. Amino acids: CASSFTLEGSYGCTF. The whole variable domain, remainder taken from reference TRBV5-5 and TRBJ1-2, is DAGVTQSPTHLIKTRGQQVTLRCSPISGHKSVSWYQQVLGQGPQFIFQYYEKEERGRGNFPDRFSARQFPNYSSELNVNALLLGDSALYLCASSFTLEGSYGCTFGSGTRLTVV.

This clonotype occurred many times. This CDR3 reads CASSSTYSLAKNIQYF. The CDR3, as DNA: TGTGCCAGCAGCTCAACTTACAGCCTAGCCAAAAACATTCAGTACTTC. This rearrangement joins TRBV13 to TRBJ2-4; D uncertain. The V end lost 4 bases, the J end lost 0 bases, and 13 bases lay between the germline ends. The CDR3 is 16 amino acids. Germline CDR1 is PRHDT and CDR2 is FYEKMQ (reference sequence).